The 25 T cell receptor beta chains below were found in one sample sequenced in a study of T cells in women clearing cervical HPV infection. Sequencing was performed with immunoSEQ multiplex PCR; in TCRdb, only in-frame clones are kept and a portion is missing. The data include 30,000 to 45,000 clones; the top ten clones carry around 6.4%. Sample: blood buffy coat. These receptors were collected from a woman between 18 and 69 years old with a cervical HPV16 infection that either progressed to CIN3+ or cleared (not recorded which).

Worth noting for this clone: The read stops 3 residues short of the end of the CDR3; the missing end is completed from the germline J gene. This chain connects TRBV2 to TRBJ2-5; TRBD2 agrees at 11 bases. This CDR3 has 14 residues. CDR1 is SNHLY and CDR2 is FYNNEI in the germline V gene. CDR3 region: CASQLAGATDTQYF. The CDR3 bases that were read are TGTGCCAGCCAACTAGCGGGGGCCACAGATACC.

A remark on this clone: The read halts 3 residues ahead of the CDR3 end, with the missing end drawn from the germline J gene. V is TRBV7-3 and J is TRBJ2-2; possible D gene TRBD2, 5 bases. The CDR3 sequence is 14 residues long. CDR1 is SGHTA and CDR2 is FQGTGA in the germline V gene. The V end was cut by 1 base, the J end by 6 bases, with 9 bases between. CDR3 amino acids: CASSLKRGPGELFF. CDR3 bases read: TGTGCCAGCAGCTTAAAACGGGGTCCCGGGGAG.

CDR3 DNA, as far as it was read: TGTGCCAGCTCACCGGGCGCAGGTACCTACAATGAC. The encoded protein is CASSPGAGTYND. The full-length CDR3 reads as CASSPGAGTYNDYTF. The rearrangement joins TRBV18 to TRBJ1-2, with D hard to call. The read comes to an end 3 residues before the CDR3 does, leaving the germline J gene to fill in the end. The CDR3 covers 15 residues. Germline-derived CDR1 and CDR2 are KGHSH and LQKENI. Looking up the rest from reference TRBV18 and TRBJ1-2 gives the full variable domain: NAGVMQNPRHLVRRRGQEARLRCSPMKGHSHVYWYRQLPEEGLKFMVYLQKENIIDESGMPKERFSAEFPKEGPSILRIQQVVRGDSAAYFCASSPGAGTYNDYTFGSGTRLTVV.

To note about this clone: The read finishes 3 residues shy of the CDR3 end, and the germline J gene is used to complete it. The chain has TRBV20-1 and TRBJ2-2; 8 bases match TRBD2. This CDR3 region has 13 residues. V was clipped by 5 bases and J by 2 bases; unmatched bases: 1. Germline CDR1 is DFQATT and CDR2 is SNEGSKA (reference sequence). CDR3 DNA, as far as it was read: TGCAGTGCTTTAGCGGGAAACACCGGGGAG. It translates to CSALAGNTGE. The whole CDR3 protein reads CSALAGNTGELFF.

The sequenced part of the CDR3 DNA is TGTGCCAGCAGCGATGCCCCTAGGGCCAAAAACATT. Translation: CASSDAPRAKNI. The whole CDR3 is CASSDAPRAKNIQYF. The chain links TRBV11-2 to TRBJ2-4; no definite D call. From the germline J gene comes the end of the CDR3, since the read stops 3 residues before it. The germline V gene has CDR1 SGHAT and CDR2 FQNNGV. V was pared by 5 bases and J by 1 base, with 12 bases between. This CDR3 region has 15 residues.

A word on this clone: Read data end 3 residues before the CDR3 end; the end is taken from the germline J gene. This rearrangement joins TRBV7-8 to TRBJ1-1, with D perhaps matching TRBD1 (5 bases). V lost 4 bases, J lost 4 bases, and 10 bases lay in between. From germline, CDR1 is SGHVS and CDR2 FQNEAQ. This CDR3 is built from 13 residues. The sequenced CDR3 bases are TGTGCCAGCAGCTCAGGGTGGACCACTGAA. This encodes CASSSGWTTE. The whole CDR3 protein is CASSSGWTTEAFF.

Of note for this clone: The CDR3 goes on 3 residues after the read ends, and that part is filled in from the germline J gene. This chain links TRBV5-6 with TRBJ1-2; maybe TRBD1 (6 bases). Per germline, CDR1 SGHDT and CDR2 YYEEEE. CDR3 length equals 15 residues. V was trimmed by 4 bases and J by 3 bases, leaving 16 bases between them. The CDR3 bases that were read are TGTGCCAGCAGCCCGGAGTTAGAGGGGGACTATGGC. Translating gives CASSPELEGDYG. The complete CDR3 protein is CASSPELEGDYGYTF.

About this clone itself: Sequencing ends 3 residues short of the CDR3 end; the germline J gene provides the rest. The chain joins TRBV2 to TRBJ1-4; TRBD1 is a possible D gene (5 bases). The germline V gene encodes CDR1 SNHLY and CDR2 FYNNEI. CDR3 length: 14 amino acids. The CDR3 sequence: CASQRGLSDSPLFF. The part of the CDR3 DNA that was read is TGTGCCAGTCAAAGGGGCCTATCTGACTCACCA.

In regard to this clone: The read terminates 3 residues ahead of where the CDR3 ends, so the germline J gene completes it. The rearrangement uses TRBV20-1 and TRBJ2-3, with 11 bases that match TRBD2. CDR1 and CDR2 (germline): DFQATT, SNEGSKA (reference sequence). The CDR3 runs 15 residues. CDR3 DNA, as far as it was read: TGCAGTGCTAAGGGACTAGCGGCTTACCAAGAGACG. This encodes CSAKGLAAYQET. From start to end, the CDR3 is CSAKGLAAYQETQYF.

Worth noting for this clone: The read halts 3 residues ahead of the CDR3 end, with the missing end drawn from the germline J gene. This sequence joins TRBV19 and TRBJ2-5, with 7 bases lining up with TRBD2. The V gene's germline CDR1 is LNHDA and CDR2 SQIVND (reference sequence). V dropped 7 bases and J dropped 5; count of bases not matched to a gene: 7. CDR3 size: 13 residues. The part of the CDR3 DNA that was read is TGTGCCAGTAACATGGGCGGGAGTGAGACC. It encodes CASNMGGSET. The entire CDR3 protein reads CASNMGGSETQYF.

On this clone: The read terminates 3 residues before the CDR3 end, so the remaining end is supplied by the germline J gene. The chain is built from TRBV10-3 and TRBJ2-7; the D gene is possibly TRBD1 (5 bases). This CDR3 has 15 amino acids. The ends were cut back, 4 bases at V and 0 bases at J, with 13 bases in the middle. Per germline, CDR1 ENHRY and CDR2 SYGVKD. Partial CDR3 DNA: TGTGCCATCAGTGTGGAGCACAGGACCTCCTACGAG. Amino acids: CAISVEHRTSYE. The CDR3 in its entirety is CAISVEHRTSYEQYF.

A remark on this clone: The CDR3 end is not reached by the read, which stops 3 residues before it; the germline J gene fills it in. The chain has TRBV5-1 and TRBJ1-1; possible D gene TRBD1, 6 bases. Germline V gives CDR1 SGHRS, CDR2 YFSETQ. The CDR3 covers 13 residues. Trimming removed 5 bases from V and 4 bases from J, with 12 bases in between. CDR3 bases read: TGCGCCAGCAGTATAGGAGGGGGCACTGAA. Amino acid sequence: CASSIGGGTE. The full CDR3 protein reads CASSIGGGTEAFF.

As to this clone: With the read ending 3 residues before the CDR3 end, the germline J gene is used to fill in that end. The chain joins TRBV7-9 to TRBJ1-4; D not resolved. V was cut by 4 bases and J by 8 bases, with 5 bases left in between. Germline-derived CDR1 and CDR2 are SEHNR and FQNEAQ (reference sequence). There are 11 residues in the CDR3. The DNA read from the CDR3 is TGTGCCAGCAGCTCCTCGGAAAAA. It yields the protein CASSSSEK. Given in full, the CDR3 is CASSSSEKLFF. Drawing the rest from reference TRBV7-9 and TRBJ1-4, the complete variable domain is DTGVSQNPRHKITKRGQNVTFRCDPISEHNRLYWYRQTLGQGPEFLTYFQNEAQLEKSRLLSDRFSAERPKGSFSTLEIQRTEQGDSAMYLCASSSSEKLFFGSGTQLSVL.

As regards this clone: Read data end 3 residues before the CDR3 end; the end is taken from the germline J gene. The V and J genes are TRBV30 and TRBJ2-7, with a possible D match to TRBD1 (5 bases). Germline V CDR1 and CDR2: GTSNPN, SVGIG (reference sequence). V was shortened by 1 base and J by 1 base, with 11 bases between the two germline ends. The CDR3 runs to 14 residues. This CDR3 reads CAWSGRTQSYEQYF. Incomplete CDR3 DNA: TGTGCCTGGAGTGGCAGGACACAGTCCTACGAG.

Remarks on this clone: The read halts 3 residues ahead of the CDR3 end, with the missing end drawn from the germline J gene. V gene TRBV5-5 combines with J gene TRBJ1-5, with no clear D. The V and J ends lost 4 bases and 8 bases respectively, with 7 bases between them. The CDR3 runs 11 residues. Per the germline V gene, CDR1 is SGHKS and CDR2 is YYEKEE (reference sequence). The CDR3 DNA, read in part, is TGTGCCAGCAGCCGTCCCGAGCCC. Translated: CASSRPEP. The entire CDR3 reads CASSRPEPQHF.

A note on this clone: The read comes to an end 3 residues before the CDR3 does, leaving the germline J gene to fill in the end. The chain carries TRBV20-1 and TRBJ2-1; a possible D gene is TRBD2 (5 bases). The CDR3 spans 14 residues. CDR1 and CDR2 from the germline V gene are DFQATT and SNEGSKA (reference sequence). V was cut by 3 bases and J by 3 bases, with 12 bases left in between. The sequenced CDR3 bases are TGCAGTGCTAGTGAGGGTCACGTCTACAATGAG. This codes for CSASEGHVYNE. The complete CDR3 reads CSASEGHVYNEQFF.

Worth noting for this clone: The read terminates 3 residues before the CDR3 end, so the remaining end is supplied by the germline J gene. This chain uses TRBV28 with TRBJ1-6, with 7 bases fitting TRBD1. Germline CDR1 reads MDHEN; CDR2 reads SYDVKM. The CDR3 has 15 amino acids. J was trimmed by 7 bases and V by 5 bases; bases with no gene match: 8. CDR3: CASSPQQGSNSPLHF. The covered CDR3 bases are TGTGCCAGCAGTCCACAACAGGGGTCCAATTCACCC.

Concerning this clone itself: The read ends 3 residues early relative to the CDR3; the germline J gene fills the gap. The V and J genes are TRBV7-6 and TRBJ1-2; maybe TRBD1 (5 bases). The CDR3 extends over 14 amino acids. Germline V CDR1 and CDR2: SGHVS, FNYEAQ. Partial CDR3 DNA: TGTGCCAGCAGCTTAAGGGACTCTCGGGACGAC. This translates into CASSLRDSRDD. The whole CDR3 is CASSLRDSRDDYTF.

Of note for this clone: The sequence runs out 3 residues before the end of the CDR3; the remainder is reconstructed from the germline J gene. This chain connects TRBV28 to TRBJ2-7, with D perhaps TRBD1 (6 bases). Trimming left V 4 bases short and J 2 bases short, with 12 bases between. This CDR3 spans 14 amino acids. Germline V gene sequence: CDR1 MDHEN, CDR2 SYDVKM. The CDR3 loop reads CASSSGTIPYEQYF. The part of the CDR3 DNA that was read is TGTGCCAGCAGTTCGGGGACAATCCCCTACGAG.

Regarding this clone: The junction shows a germline mismatch at one end, possibly a read error. Coverage ceases 3 residues before the CDR3 finishes, and the germline J gene fills in the end. The rearrangement uses TRBV4-2 and TRBJ1-5; D may be TRBD1 (6 bases). The CDR3 consists of 14 residues. In germline, CDR1 is LGHNA, CDR2 YNFKEQ. The part of the CDR3 DNA that was read is TGCGCCAGCAGCCAAGATACAGGGAGGCAGCCC. This codes for CASSQDTGRQP. The whole CDR3 protein reads CASSQDTGRQPQHF.

As concerns this clone: Sequencing ends 3 residues short of the CDR3 end; the germline J gene provides the rest. This chain connects TRBV19 to TRBJ2-3; D is ambiguous. The germline gives CDR1 LNHDA, CDR2 SQIVND (reference sequence). This CDR3 spans 11 amino acids. The sequenced CDR3 bases are TGTGCCAGTAGACCTCGGCGGCCG. Encoded protein: CASRPRRP. The whole CDR3 protein is CASRPRRPQYF.

About this clone itself: Read sequence stops 3 residues before the CDR3 end, and the germline J gene provides the missing end. The V gene is TRBV5-1, the J gene TRBJ2-2; 11 bases line up with TRBD2. Trimming took 2 bases from V and 1 from J; bases not matched to a gene: 1. The CDR3 spans 16 residues. Germline CDR1 SGHRS, CDR2 YFSETQ. The part of the CDR3 DNA that was read is TGCGCCAGCAGCTTCCTAGCGGGAGGGAACACCGGGGAG. Translation gives CASSFLAGGNTGE. The entire CDR3 protein is CASSFLAGGNTGELFF.

Concerning this clone: The read is 3 residues too short to cover the CDR3 end, so that end is filled in from the germline J gene. V is TRBV5-6 and J is TRBJ1-2, with TRBD1 matching over 7 bases. V was pared by 3 bases and J by 5 bases, with 7 bases of the junction left unmatched. Germline V lookup: CDR1 SGHDT, CDR2 YYEEEE. This CDR3 is built from 14 residues. Incomplete CDR3 DNA: TGTGCCAGCAGCTATAGGACAGGCTCTTATGGC. Protein product: CASSYRTGSYG. The whole CDR3 sequence reads CASSYRTGSYGYTF.

Worth noting for this clone: Coverage ceases 3 residues before the CDR3 finishes, and the germline J gene fills in the end. The chain combines TRBV28 with TRBJ2-7; perhaps TRBD1 as D (7 bases). Trimming removed 6 bases from V and 2 bases from J, with 14 bases in between. From germline, CDR1 is MDHEN and CDR2 SYDVKM. The CDR3 is 14 residues long. The chain's CDR3 is CASSSTGTPYEQYF. The part of the CDR3 DNA that was read is TGTGCCAGCAGCTCGACAGGGACTCCCTACGAG.

A word on this clone: The junction differs from germline at one of its ends, possibly a read error. Read data end 3 residues before the CDR3 end; the end is taken from the germline J gene. This chain joins TRBV19 and TRBJ1-2; D may be TRBD1 (6 bases). There are 13 residues in the CDR3. CDR1 and CDR2 from the germline V gene are LNHDA and SQIVND (reference sequence). The CDR3 sequence: CASRQETSYGYTF. The DNA read from the CDR3 is TGTGCCAGTCGACAGGAGACTAGCTATGGG.